Each of the 21 T cell receptor beta chains below was sequenced from the same sample in a study of cytomegalovirus exposure and HLA in healthy donors. Use of 60 Vbeta and 13 Jbeta primers characterized the PCR. Using immunoSEQ multiplex PCR, the repertoire was profiled, and TCRdb retains in-frame clones only, with some absent. The data hold about 170,000 clones, with about four fifths observed a single time. The source material was PBMCs. These receptors all come from a man aged 18 to 30 in good health and CMV-seronegative.

This clone was detected once. The rearrangement uses TRBV7-2 and TRBJ2-2, with D uncertain. Trimming took off 4 bases at V and 4 bases at J, with 4 bases between the two ends. Per the germline V gene, CDR1 is SGHTA and CDR2 is FQGNSA. The CDR3 consists of 12 residues. The CDR3 spells CASSYSTGELFF. CDR3 nucleotides: TGTGCCAGCAGCTACTCCACCGGGGAGCTGTTTTTT.

In this sample, this clone turned up once. The V call is TRBV4-1, the J call TRBJ1-5; D is perhaps TRBD1 (5 bases). CDR3 length: 15 residues. Germline V gene lookup returns CDR1 MGHRA and CDR2 YSYEKL. V was cut by 0 bases and J by 5 bases, with 11 bases left in between. The CDR3 DNA reads TGCGCCAGCAGCCAAGAAGCAGGGAATCATCAGCCCCAGCATTTT. It is translated as CASSQEAGNHQPQHF.

The table lists this clone with a count of one. The gene calls are TRBV5-1 and TRBJ2-1; 8 bases agree with TRBD2. After removal of 1 base from V and 8 bases from J, the junction contained 17 bases not matched to a gene. The CDR3 consists of 18 residues. Germline V CDR1 and CDR2: SGHRS, YFSETQ. The CDR3 coding sequence is TGCGCCAGCAGCTTGTACCGAGCGGGAGATCTAGCGTCTTATGAGCAGTTCTTC. Amino acids: CASSLYRAGDLASYEQFF.

CDR3 bases: TGTGCCAGCAGCCAAGAGAGTGCCAGGGAAGAGACCCAGTACTTC. Translating gives CASSQESAREETQYF. The chain is built from TRBV4-2 and TRBJ2-5; D is perhaps TRBD1 (5 bases). The CDR3 runs to 15 residues. Germline values: CDR1 LGHNA, CDR2 YNFKEQ. The germline V and J ends were trimmed by 0 bases and 3 bases, with 11 bases remaining between them.

The V and J genes are TRBV15 and TRBJ1-1, with D uncertain. The CDR3 has 15 residues. The ends were cut back, 1 base at V and 1 base at J, with 10 bases in the middle. Germline V CDR1 and CDR2: LNHNV, YYDKDF (reference sequence). CDR3: CATSRGAAGNTEAFF. In DNA form, the CDR3 reads TGTGCCACCAGCAGAGGGGCAGCGGGGAACACTGAAGCTTTCTTT.

The V gene is TRBV4-1, the J gene TRBJ1-5, with 7 bases identical to TRBD1. Germline V gene lookup returns CDR1 MGHRA and CDR2 YSYEKL. The J segment lost 2 bases and the V segment lost 3 bases, leaving 4 bases of the junction unmatched. This CDR3 has 15 amino acids. The CDR3 reads CASSQATGGNQPQHF. The CDR3 nucleotides read TGCGCCAGCAGCCAGGCTACAGGGGGCAATCAGCCCCAGCATTTT.

The chain joins TRBV5-4 to TRBJ1-2; no firm D call. Trimming shortened V by 7 bases and J by 3 bases, and 19 bases separated the two germline ends. The germline gives CDR1 SGHNT, CDR2 YYREEE (reference sequence). This CDR3 has 15 amino acids. The CDR3 DNA reads TGTGCCAGCCCAGCGGGGTCCAAAGGATACTATGGCTACACCTTC. Protein sequence: CASPAGSKGYYGYTF.

The chain recombines TRBV19 with TRBJ1-2, with unresolved D. Trimming left V 7 bases short and J 8 bases short, with 14 bases between. Germline CDR1 and CDR2: LNHDA and SQIVND (reference sequence). This CDR3 comprises 12 residues. The CDR3 sequence is CASNAGAEGYTF. CDR3 in DNA: TGTGCCAGTAACGCGGGAGCGGAGGGCTACACCTTC.

The V gene is TRBV18, the J gene TRBJ1-1, with TRBD1 as a possible D gene (5 bases). The germline CDR1 and CDR2 sequences are KGHSH and LQKENI. This CDR3 has 15 residues. The V end was cut by 10 bases, the J end by 0 bases, with 18 bases between. CDR3 sequence: CATDLGAGMNTEAFF. In DNA form, the CDR3 reads TGTGCCACCGATTTAGGGGCAGGTATGAACACTGAAGCTTTCTTT.

This clone is a singleton in its sample. This rearrangement joins TRBV19 to TRBJ2-5, with 7 bases identical to TRBD1. The V gene end was trimmed by 5 bases and the J gene end by 2 bases; junction bases not matched to a gene: 8. The CDR3 is 15 residues long. The germline gives CDR1 LNHDA, CDR2 SQIVND (reference sequence). CDR3 region: CASSVDRSKQETQYF. CDR3 in DNA: TGTGCCAGTAGTGTGGACAGGTCAAAGCAAGAGACCCAGTACTTC.

The chain carries TRBV10-1 and TRBJ2-3; 7 bases are a match to TRBD2. Unmatched junction bases numbered 4, after V lost 2 bases and J lost 2 bases. The CDR3 is 15 residues long. Germline V gene sequence: CDR1 WNHNN, CDR2 SYGVQD (reference sequence). Here the CDR3 DNA reads TGCGCCAGCAGTGAGGGGACTACTCACACAGATACGCAGTATTTT. Translated, it gives CASSEGTTHTDTQYF.

This rearrangement joins TRBV28 to TRBJ2-1; TRBD2 agrees at 15 bases. This CDR3 is 14 amino acids long. Germline V gene data show CDR1 as MDHEN and CDR2 as SYDVKM. Unmatched junction bases numbered 1, after V lost 4 bases and J lost 9 bases. In nucleotides, the CDR3 is TGTGCCAGCAGTTCGGGACTAGCGGGAGGTGAGCAGTTCTTC. Its translation is CASSSGLAGGEQFF.

This clone was seen only a few times. The V gene is TRBV4-1, the J gene TRBJ2-3; tentatively, D is TRBD1 (6 bases). Trimming removed 1 base at V and 6 bases at J, with 17 bases between. This CDR3 is built from 16 residues. CDR1 and CDR2 (germline): MGHRA, YSYEKL. The CDR3, as DNA: TGCGCCAGCAGCCAAGTCCTGTGGGATAGGGGGGATACGCAGTATTTT. It encodes CASSQVLWDRGDTQYF.

This clone occurred a few times. The chain couples TRBV6-6 to TRBJ2-7; 7 bases align to TRBD1. The germline V gene has CDR1 MNHNY and CDR2 SVGAGI (reference sequence). This CDR3 spans 15 amino acids. V lost 5 bases to trimming and J lost 3 bases; unmatched junction nucleotides: 10. As DNA, the CDR3 is TGTGCCAGCAGTGTAGGACAGGCTACCATCTACGAGCAGTACTTC. It encodes CASSVGQATIYEQYF.

Notes on this clone: One end of the junction does not line up with germline, which may come from a read error. This chain links TRBV18 with TRBJ1-2; a weak D match, TRBD1 (6 bases). CDR3 length: 12 residues. Looked up from germline, CDR1 is KGHSH and CDR2 is LQKENI. The CDR3 is CVSSRDRSGYTF. The DNA for the CDR3 is TGTGTCAGCTCACGAGACAGGAGCGGCTACACCTTC. Full variable domain (remainder filled in from reference TRBV18 and TRBJ1-2): NAGVMQNPRHLVRRRGQEARLRCSPMKGHSHVYWYRQLPEEGLKFMVYLQKENIIDESGMPKERFSAEFPKEGPSILRIQQVVRGDSAAYFCVSSRDRSGYTFGSGTRLTVV.

This clone was picked up a small number of times. The genes are TRBV6-6 and TRBJ1-2; D gene ambiguous. CDR1 is MNHNY, CDR2 SVGAGI, per germline (reference sequence). Trimming pared 0 bases from V and 5 bases from J, leaving 13 bases between. CDR3 size: 15 residues. CDR3 protein: CASSYSSQGAYGYTF. The CDR3 nucleotides are TGTGCCAGCAGTTACTCTAGCCAAGGAGCATATGGCTACACCTTC.

This chain links TRBV4-1 with TRBJ1-2; TRBD1 might be the D (6 bases). Germline CDR1 reads MGHRA; CDR2 reads YSYEKL. CDR3 length equals 14 residues. Trimming cost V 3 bases and J 3 bases, with 11 bases left between them. The DNA for the CDR3 is TGCGCCAGCAGCCAGGTTCCAGGGGACTATGGCTACACCTTC. This codes for CASSQVPGDYGYTF.

The rearrangement uses TRBV13 and TRBJ2-7; 13 nucleotides line up with TRBD2. This CDR3 is 19 amino acids long. V lost 0 bases to trimming and J lost 5 bases; unmatched junction nucleotides: 13. Per the germline V gene, CDR1 is PRHDT and CDR2 is FYEKMQ (reference sequence). This CDR3 reads CASSLGGTSGRAFSHEQYF. The DNA of the CDR3 is TGTGCCAGCAGCTTAGGCGGTACTAGCGGGAGGGCCTTTAGTCACGAGCAGTACTTC.

V is TRBV30 and J is TRBJ1-3, with D possibly TRBD1 on 5 matching bases. The CDR3 extends over 15 amino acids. The germline V and J ends were trimmed by 0 bases and 0 bases, with 9 bases remaining between them. CDR1 GTSNPN and CDR2 SVGIG come from the germline V gene (reference sequence). The chain's CDR3 is CAWSVIGGSGNTIYF. CDR3 nucleotides: TGTGCCTGGAGTGTAATCGGGGGCTCTGGAAACACCATATATTTT.

This clone was seen only once. This chain connects TRBV27 to TRBJ1-1, with TRBD1 matching 7 bases. The CDR3 loop spans 16 amino acids. The germline V gene encodes CDR1 MNHEY and CDR2 SMNVEV (reference sequence). V was pared by 2 bases and J by 0 bases, with 6 bases of the junction left unmatched. CDR3 sequence: CASSLLPTGLNTEAFF. The CDR3 DNA reads as TGTGCCAGCAGTTTACTCCCGACAGGGTTGAACACTGAAGCTTTCTTT.

The chain links TRBV4-2 to TRBJ2-1, with 8 bases identical to TRBD2. Germline V gene lookup returns CDR1 LGHNA and CDR2 YNFKEQ. This CDR3 is built from 18 residues. V was pared by 2 bases and J by 1 base, with 10 bases of the junction left unmatched. The CDR3 protein is CASSQFTSGLGSYNEQFF. DNA for the CDR3: TGTGCCAGCAGCCAATTTACTAGCGGTCTCGGGTCCTACAATGAGCAGTTCTTC.